Following are 20 T cell receptor beta chains from one sample sequenced in a study of blood T cell repertoires in COVID-19. The table came from immunoSEQ multiplex PCR; TCRdb's copy has only in-frame clones and leaves some out. The table has approximately 180,000 clones, approximately 85% seen once. Sequencing was performed on peripheral blood. Source of these receptors: a human donor with active or convalescent COVID-19. The donor label of this sample is uncertain.

This chain uses TRBV15 with TRBJ1-4, with TRBD1 matching 9 bases. This CDR3 is built from 15 residues. Germline CDR1 LNHNV, CDR2 YYDKDF (reference sequence). Germline trimming cut 4 bases from V and 2 bases from J; bases unmatched to any gene: 2. The CDR3 loop reads CATSIGTGTNEKLFF. The CDR3, as DNA: TGTGCCACCAGCATAGGGACAGGGACTAATGAAAAACTGTTTTTT.

The chain carries TRBV11-3 and TRBJ2-5; 12 bases map to TRBD1. The CDR3 is 15 amino acids. Germline V gives CDR1 SGHNT, CDR2 YENEEA. V trimming: 5 bases; J trimming: 4 bases; junction bases outside the gene matches: 5. The CDR3 loop is CASSDPGQGAETQYF. DNA for the CDR3: TGTGCCAGCAGCGACCCGGGACAGGGGGCAGAGACCCAGTACTTC.

This chain connects TRBV28 to TRBJ1-2, with 7 bases identical to TRBD1. Germline CDR1 is MDHEN and CDR2 is SYDVKM. Trimming cost V 6 bases and J 7 bases; bases outside gene matches: 11. The CDR3 is 14 amino acids. The DNA of the CDR3 is TGTGCCAGCAGCCAGGATATGACAGGGTCTGGCTACACCTTC. Its protein product is CASSQDMTGSGYTF.

This clone was seen once. The J gene is TRBJ2-5, the V gene TRBV6-5; 8 nucleotides align to TRBD1. V was pared by 7 bases and J by 4 bases, with 8 bases of the junction left unmatched. The germline V gene encodes CDR1 MNHEY and CDR2 SVGAGI. This CDR3 contains 14 residues. In DNA form, the CDR3 reads TGTGCCAGCACGCGAGGACAGGGTCGAGAGACCCAGTACTTC. This sequence encodes CASTRGQGRETQYF.

The gene calls are TRBV21-1 and TRBJ2-5; TRBD1, the table's D call, was not compared with the DNA. TRBV21-1 is a documented pseudogene. The CDR3 is 14 residues long. CDR3 protein: CASSRRQGWQTQYF. The CDR3 DNA sequence: TGTGCCAGCAGCAGGAGACAGGGTTGGCAGACCCAGTACTTC.

This clone has only one observation. The chain combines TRBV30 with TRBJ2-3, with 9 positions matching TRBD2. This CDR3 comprises 16 residues. The germline V gene encodes CDR1 GTSNPN and CDR2 SVGIG (reference sequence). V trimming: 3 bases; J trimming: 3 bases; junction bases outside the gene matches: 10. CDR3 sequence (DNA): TGTGCCTGGAGGAGTGGGCGGGGGGGCAGAACAGATACGCAGTATTTT. This encodes CAWRSGRGGRTDTQYF. The whole variable domain, remainder taken from reference TRBV30 and TRBJ2-3, is SQTIHQWPATLVQPVGSPLSLECTVEGTSNPNLYWYRQAAGRGLQLLFYSVGIGQISSEVPQNLSASRPQDRQFILSSKKLLLSDSGFYLCAWRSGRGGRTDTQYFGPGTRLTVL.

This clone came up once. The rearrangement joins TRBV4-3 to TRBJ2-3, with unresolved D. The CDR3 sequence is 13 residues long. Germline CDR1 is LGHNA and CDR2 is YSLEER. V lost 0 bases and J lost 2, with 3 bases in between. CDR3 bases: TGCGCCAGCAGCCAAGACGTCACAGATACGCAGTATTTT. Protein: CASSQDVTDTQYF.

The genes are TRBV2 and TRBJ1-1; 7 bases align to TRBD1. After removal of 6 bases from V and 4 bases from J, the junction contained 5 bases not matched to a gene. Per germline, CDR1 SNHLY and CDR2 FYNNEI. The CDR3 is 13 amino acids. CDR3 sequence reads: CASRHRGSTEAFF. In nucleotides, the CDR3 is TGTGCCAGCAGGCACAGGGGCAGCACTGAAGCTTTCTTT.

The chain links TRBV7-2 to TRBJ2-3, with D unclear. The CDR3 covers 12 residues. With 5 bases removed from V and 5 bases from J, the gap between germline ends came to 8 bases. CDR1 is SGHTA and CDR2 is FQGNSA in the germline V gene. The DNA for the CDR3 is TGTGCCAGCAGCCGAGCGATAGATACGCAGTATTTT. Translating it yields CASSRAIDTQYF. The full variable domain, in which reference TRBV7-2 and TRBJ2-3 provide the parts outside the CDR3, is GAGVSQSPSNKVTEKGKDVELRCDPISGHTALYWYRQSLGQGLEFLIYFQGNSAPDKSGLPSDRFSAERTGGSVSTLTIQRTQQEDSAVYLCASSRAIDTQYFGPGTRLTVL.

This rearrangement joins TRBV7-3 to TRBJ1-2; 11 bases line up with TRBD1. The CDR3 extends over 13 amino acids. The germline V gene has CDR1 SGHTA and CDR2 FQGTGA. The V gene end was trimmed by 5 bases and the J gene end by 6 bases; junction bases not matched to a gene: 2. The CDR3 region has the DNA TGTGCCAGCAGCCGGACAGGGGGCAATGGCTACACCTTC. Its protein is CASSRTGGNGYTF.

This clone was observed once. This chain joins TRBV13 and TRBJ2-1, with TRBD2 matching 8 bases. The CDR3 is 15 amino acids. Losses at the gene ends were 5 bases for V and 5 bases for J; bases not matched to a gene: 8. Germline-derived CDR1 and CDR2 are PRHDT and FYEKMQ (reference sequence). Here the CDR3 DNA reads TGTGCCAGCAGCGTCCGGGGGGGCCAAGACAATGAGCAGTTCTTC. Protein: CASSVRGGQDNEQFF.

The chain has TRBV6-5 and TRBJ2-7; a weak D match, TRBD2 (6 bases). Germline V gene sequence: CDR1 MNHEY, CDR2 SVGAGI. Trimming stripped 0 bases from V and 0 bases from J, with 12 bases between. CDR3 length: 16 residues. This CDR3 is CASSYSLASSSYEQYF. The CDR3 nucleotides are TGTGCCAGCAGTTACTCGCTAGCGTCAAGCTCCTACGAGCAGTACTTC.

This chain joins TRBV11-3 and TRBJ1-3, with D maybe TRBD1 (5 bases). CDR1 SGHNT and CDR2 YENEEA come from the germline V gene. This CDR3 region has 14 residues. Trimming left V 6 bases short and J 3 bases short, with 12 bases between. CDR3 amino acids: CASSSGGVGNTIYF. CDR3 in DNA: TGTGCCAGCAGTAGTGGGGGGGTTGGAAACACCATATATTTT.

The sample holds one count of this clone. The chain links TRBV9 to TRBJ2-3; TRBD1 is a possible D gene (6 bases). The germline V gene encodes CDR1 SGDLS and CDR2 YYNGEE. This CDR3 is built from 15 residues. V lost 0 bases and J lost 0, with 8 bases in between. The CDR3 loop is CASSVDRGSTDTQYF. In DNA, the CDR3 is TGTGCCAGCAGCGTAGATAGGGGGAGCACAGATACGCAGTATTTT.

This rearrangement joins TRBV20-1 to TRBJ2-5; D is perhaps TRBD2 (5 bases). The ends were cut back, 6 bases at V and 7 bases at J, with 9 bases in the middle. CDR1 and CDR2 from the germline V gene are DFQATT and SNEGSKA (reference sequence). The CDR3 sequence is 10 residues long. CDR3 sequence: CSAREGTQYF. For the CDR3, the DNA is TGCAGTGCGCGAGAGGGGACCCAGTACTTC.

The chain links TRBV6-2 or TRBV6-3 to TRBJ2-5, with 8 bases lining up with TRBD1. CDR3 size: 15 residues. The V gene's germline CDR1 is MNHEY and CDR2 SVGEGT. The J segment lost 5 bases and the V segment lost 0 bases, leaving 5 bases of the junction unmatched. Written as DNA, the CDR3 is TGTGCCAGCAGTTACTCGAGGACAGGGTCGGAGACCCAGTACTTC. Amino acid sequence: CASSYSRTGSETQYF.

V gene TRBV6-6 combines with J gene TRBJ1-5, with D unclear. The V gene's germline CDR1 is MNHNY and CDR2 SVGAGI (reference sequence). The CDR3 sequence is 14 residues long. V lost 0 bases, J lost 4 bases, and 7 bases lay in between. The CDR3 DNA follows: TGTGCCAGCAGTTACTCTGGGGAGAATCAGCCCCAGCATTTT. It translates to CASSYSGENQPQHF.

This clone appeared a few times. The chain uses TRBV18 and TRBJ1-1, with D uncertain. Trimming left V 5 bases short and J 3 bases short, with 13 bases between. This CDR3 comprises 14 residues. Germline V gene data show CDR1 as KGHSH and CDR2 as LQKENI. CDR3 residues: CASSVDKAYTEAFF. CDR3 coding DNA: TGTGCCAGCTCAGTCGACAAGGCATACACTGAAGCTTTCTTT.

V gene TRBV19 combines with J gene TRBJ1-6; D remains unclear. The CDR3 runs 13 residues. Deletions cut 8 bases from V and 5 bases from J, with 10 bases between. Per the germline V gene, CDR1 is LNHDA and CDR2 is SQIVND (reference sequence). The CDR3 spells CASARRDNSPLHF. CDR3 sequence (DNA): TGTGCCAGTGCCCGGCGGGATAATTCACCCCTCCACTTT.

The chain combines TRBV5-1 with TRBJ2-7, with a possible D match to TRBD1 (6 bases). This CDR3 is 14 amino acids long. Per the germline V gene, CDR1 is SGHRS and CDR2 is YFSETQ. The germline V and J ends were trimmed by 7 bases and 4 bases, with 18 bases remaining between them. As DNA, the CDR3 is TGCGCCAGCGGCTACAGGGCTGAGGGGTACGAGCAGTACTTC. This sequence encodes CASGYRAEGYEQYF.